Listed here are 15 T cell receptor beta chains from one sample, sequenced in a study of T cell clonotyping in hematopoietic cell transplantation. Profiled with immunoSEQ multiplex PCR; TCRdb holds only in-frame clones, not every one. The data contain more than 7,500 clones, roughly 79% of them singletons. The sample in question was peripheral blood mononuclear cells, obtained 180 days after allogeneic stem cell transplant. Receptor source: a female patient aged 45 to 65 who had an allogeneic stem cell transplant from an unrelated donor, so the T cells may come from the graft donor. Some clones in this sample may be carry-over from other donors' samples.

This chain joins TRBV5-8 and TRBJ2-1; 7 bases are shared with TRBD2. J was trimmed by 8 bases and V by 4 bases; bases with no gene match: 6. CDR3 length equals 13 residues. Germline loops: CDR1 SGHTS, CDR2 YDEGEE. CDR3 residues: CASSETSSHEQFF. CDR3 sequence (DNA): TGTGCCAGCAGCGAGACTAGCTCCCATGAGCAGTTCTTC.

V usage is TRBV30 and J usage is TRBJ1-1; 8 bases are a match to TRBD1. The CDR3 has 14 amino acids. V lost 2 bases to trimming and J lost 5 bases; unmatched junction nucleotides: 7. Germline V gene sequence: CDR1 GTSNPN, CDR2 SVGIG (reference sequence). The CDR3 reads CAWSSQGAWTEAFF. In nucleotides, the CDR3 is TGTGCCTGGAGTTCTCAGGGGGCATGGACTGAAGCTTTCTTT.

This rearrangement joins TRBV6-5 to TRBJ2-7, with 7 nucleotides matching TRBD2. Trimming at V came to 0 bases and at J to 2 bases, leaving 7 bases not matched to a gene. Germline V gene sequence: CDR1 MNHEY, CDR2 SVGAGI. CDR3 length equals 16 residues. This CDR3 is CASSYSIVGLPYEQYF. For the CDR3, the DNA is TGTGCCAGCAGTTACTCGATAGTGGGACTACCCTACGAGCAGTACTTC.

The chain is built from TRBV28 and TRBJ2-7; 7 bases map to TRBD1. This CDR3 comprises 16 residues. J lost 3 bases, V lost 4 bases, and 12 bases had no gene match. Per germline, CDR1 MDHEN and CDR2 SYDVKM. CDR3 nucleotides: TGTGCCAGCAGTTCAGCCGGGACAGTGGCTTTCTACGAGCAGTACTTC. Protein product: CASSSAGTVAFYEQYF.

The chain recombines TRBV28 with TRBJ1-5, with D possibly matching TRBD1 (5 bases). The CDR3 runs to 16 residues. The ends were cut back, 2 bases at V and 5 bases at J, with 16 bases in the middle. Looked up from germline, CDR1 is MDHEN and CDR2 is SYDVKM. The CDR3 region is CASSLDRGAGDQPQHF. CDR3 in DNA: TGTGCCAGCAGTTTAGACCGAGGGGCAGGTGATCAGCCCCAGCATTTT.

The V gene is TRBV2, the J gene TRBJ2-6; D call uncertain. Trimming shortened V by 3 bases and J by 0 bases, and 6 bases separated the two germline ends. CDR3 size: 15 residues. Per germline, CDR1 SNHLY and CDR2 FYNNEI. DNA for the CDR3: TGTGCCAGCAGTGAGTGGAGCTCTGGGGCCAACGTCCTGACTTTC. Translation: CASSEWSSGANVLTF.

This clone is judged medium-sized. CDR3 protein: CASSYSSGNTIYF. Written as DNA, the CDR3 is TGTGCCAGCAGTTATAGCTCTGGAAACACCATATATTTT. V gene TRBV6-5 combines with J gene TRBJ1-3; unclear D gene. The germline V gene has CDR1 MNHEY and CDR2 SVGAGI. The CDR3 sequence is 13 residues long. V shed 3 bases and J shed 0 bases, with 3 bases lying between them.

The CDR3 sequence: CSVDGSSYNEQFF. The CDR3 DNA sequence: TGCAGCGTCGACGGGAGCTCCTACAATGAGCAGTTCTTC. The V and J genes are TRBV29-1 and TRBJ2-1, with D maybe TRBD2 (6 bases). There are 13 residues in the CDR3. Germline CDR1 reads SQVTM; CDR2 reads ANQGSEA. V was pared by 6 bases and J by 0 bases, with 9 bases between.

The V call is TRBV4-2, the J call TRBJ1-5, with TRBD1 matching 11 bases. The CDR3 extends over 16 amino acids. The germline V gene encodes CDR1 LGHNA and CDR2 YNFKEQ. V gave up 0 bases and J gave up 7 bases; unmatched junction bases: 5. The CDR3 DNA reads as TGTGCCAGCAGCCAAGATACAGGGACAGGGGGGCAGCCCCAGCATTTT. Protein: CASSQDTGTGGQPQHF.

This chain links TRBV12-2 with TRBJ2-2; the D call TRBD1 from the table was never checked on the DNA. TRBV12-2 is designated a pseudogene. This CDR3 is 17 amino acids long. The CDR3 nucleotides are TGTGCAAGTCGCTTACGGACAGGGGGCTTAGACACCGGGGAGCTGTTTTTT. Protein sequence: CASRLRTGGLDTGELFF.

This clone has just a few counts. The chain combines TRBV6-1 with TRBJ2-1; TRBD2 matches at 10 bases. V trimming: 9 bases; J trimming: 7 bases; junction bases outside the gene matches: 9. This CDR3 is built from 14 residues. Germline assignment: CDR1 MNHNS and CDR2 SASEGT. The CDR3 DNA sequence: TGTGCCAGTAGCGGGGGGCTGGGCGGGAATGAGCAGTTCTTC. It codes for CASSGGLGGNEQFF.

This chain links TRBV6-5 with TRBJ1-2; no clear D. V was cut by 6 bases and J by 7 bases, with 9 bases left in between. From germline, CDR1 is MNHEY and CDR2 SVGAGI. CDR3 size: 11 residues. Written as DNA, the CDR3 is TGTGCCAGCAGAGCAGCCTCTGGCTACACCTTC. Encoded protein: CASRAASGYTF.

This clone was seen just once. V gene TRBV5-8 combines with J gene TRBJ2-5; 10 positions agree with TRBD1. The CDR3 has 15 amino acids. V lost 5 bases, J lost 6 bases, and 10 bases stayed unmatched. The germline gives CDR1 SGHTS, CDR2 YDEGEE. The DNA of the CDR3 is TGTGCCAGCAGTTATACCGGGACAGGGGCGAAGACCCAGTACTTC. Translated, it gives CASSYTGTGAKTQYF.

V gene TRBV9 combines with J gene TRBJ2-7; TRBD1 matches 10 bases. This CDR3 is built from 15 residues. Unmatched junction bases numbered 6, after V lost 4 bases and J lost 2 bases. From germline, CDR1 is SGDLS and CDR2 YYNGEE. CDR3 coding DNA: TGTGCCAGCAGCTTAGGACAGGGGGGGACCTACGAGCAGTACTTC. The encoded protein is CASSLGQGGTYEQYF.

The V gene is TRBV2, the J gene TRBJ1-4; D is ambiguous. V was trimmed by 7 bases and J by 4 bases, leaving 13 bases between them. The CDR3 has 14 residues. The germline gives CDR1 SNHLY, CDR2 FYNNEI. CDR3 DNA sequence: TGTGCCAGCAAGGGAGGGATTAATAATGAAAAACTGTTTTTT. This translates into CASKGGINNEKLFF.